This TCR beta chain appears in the sequencing data of a study of blood T cell repertoires in COVID-19. Whole-study context: Some COVID-19 samples were acute and others convalescent; all came from the United States, Italy and Spain. PBMCs, B-cell-depleted T cells, or T cells provided the cDNA or gDNA that made up the material.

The germline CDR1 and CDR2 sequences are SNHLY and FYNNEI. Trimming left V 0 bases short and J 7 bases short, with 9 bases between. This CDR3 has 14 amino acids. Per the original data handling: Reference gene primer amplification gave estimated nucleated cell counts. The assay was immunoSEQ multiplex PCR, and TCRdb's table has in-frame clones only and misses some. That table is the source of V, J and clone size, and D and trimming were worked out from the DNA. The data contain about 140,000 clones, approximately 87% of them singletons. The study recruited people aged about 18 to 89 years across around 24 US areas.

This clonotype was obtained from a man aged 60-69 years who had recovered from COVID-19. The chain couples TRBV2 to TRBJ1-4; D is perhaps TRBD1 (5 bases). Sequenced sample: PBMCs or T cells enriched from blood (not recorded which). CDR3 bases: TGTGCCAGCAGTGAAGCGCTGGGGGGTGAAAAACTGTTTTTT. Encoded protein: CASSEALGGEKLFF.